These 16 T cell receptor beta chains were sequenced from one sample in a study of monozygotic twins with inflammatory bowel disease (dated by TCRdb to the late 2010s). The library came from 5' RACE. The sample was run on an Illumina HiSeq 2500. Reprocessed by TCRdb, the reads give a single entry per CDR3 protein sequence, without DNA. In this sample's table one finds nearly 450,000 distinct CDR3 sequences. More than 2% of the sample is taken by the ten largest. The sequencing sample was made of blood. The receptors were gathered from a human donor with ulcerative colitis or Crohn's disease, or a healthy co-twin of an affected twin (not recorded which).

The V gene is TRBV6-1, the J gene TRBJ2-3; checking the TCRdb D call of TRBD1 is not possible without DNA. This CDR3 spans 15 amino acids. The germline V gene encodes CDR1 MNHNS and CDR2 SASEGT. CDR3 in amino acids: CASSSDRRKQDTQYF.

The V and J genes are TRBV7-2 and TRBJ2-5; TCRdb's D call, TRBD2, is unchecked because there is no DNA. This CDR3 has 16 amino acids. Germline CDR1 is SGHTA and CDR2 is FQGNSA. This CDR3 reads CASSLELASGGETQYF.

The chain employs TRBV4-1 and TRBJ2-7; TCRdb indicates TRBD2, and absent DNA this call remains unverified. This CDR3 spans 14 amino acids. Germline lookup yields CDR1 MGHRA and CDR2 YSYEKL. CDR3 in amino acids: CASSQERGPLEQYF.

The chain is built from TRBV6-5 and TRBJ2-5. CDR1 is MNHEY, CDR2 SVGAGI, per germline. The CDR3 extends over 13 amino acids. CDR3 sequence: CASSYEHLTLQYF.

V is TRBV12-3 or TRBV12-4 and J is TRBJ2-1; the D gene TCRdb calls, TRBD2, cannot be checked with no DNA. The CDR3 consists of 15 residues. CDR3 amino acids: CASSPLSGGHNEQFF.

CDR3 residues: CASSYSQSASGSLYEQYF. The chain couples TRBV6-5 to TRBJ2-7; TCRdb selects TRBD2, and the lack of DNA leaves this call unchecked. This CDR3 is built from 18 residues. The germline gives CDR1 MNHEY, CDR2 SVGAGI.

The CDR3 region is CASSPGDRAGSHLHF. The J gene is TRBJ1-6, the V gene TRBV7-9; TCRdb gives TRBD1 as the D gene, but with no DNA this cannot be confirmed. Per germline, CDR1 SEHNR and CDR2 FQNEAQ (reference sequence). This CDR3 comprises 15 residues.

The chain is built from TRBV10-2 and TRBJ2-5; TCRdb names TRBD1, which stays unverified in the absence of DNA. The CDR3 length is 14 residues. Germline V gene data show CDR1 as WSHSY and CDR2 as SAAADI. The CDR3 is CASSVSGQQETQYF.

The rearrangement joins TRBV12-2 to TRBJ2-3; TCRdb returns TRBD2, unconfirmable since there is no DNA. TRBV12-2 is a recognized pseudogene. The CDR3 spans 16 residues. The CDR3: CASRARVSGGTDTQYF.

CDR3 loop: CASSQEYTGELFF. This sequence joins TRBV14 and TRBJ2-2. From germline, CDR1 is SGHDN and CDR2 FVKESK. The length of the CDR3 is 13 residues.

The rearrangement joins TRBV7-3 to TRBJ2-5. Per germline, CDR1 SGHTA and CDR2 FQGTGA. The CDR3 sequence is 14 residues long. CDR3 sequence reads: CASSLNGNQETQYF.

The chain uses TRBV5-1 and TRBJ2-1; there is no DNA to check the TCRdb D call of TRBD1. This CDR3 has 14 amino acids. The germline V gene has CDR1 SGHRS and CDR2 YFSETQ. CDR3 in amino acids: CASSLWAGGNEQFF.

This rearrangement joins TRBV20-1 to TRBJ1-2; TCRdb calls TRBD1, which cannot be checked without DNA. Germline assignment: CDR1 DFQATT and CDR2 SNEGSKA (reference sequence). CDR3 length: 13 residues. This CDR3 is CSARDQGNYGYTF.

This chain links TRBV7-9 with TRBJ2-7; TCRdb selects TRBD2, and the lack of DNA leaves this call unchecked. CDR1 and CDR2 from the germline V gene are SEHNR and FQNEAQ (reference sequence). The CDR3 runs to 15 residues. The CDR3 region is CASSQVAGKRYEQYF.

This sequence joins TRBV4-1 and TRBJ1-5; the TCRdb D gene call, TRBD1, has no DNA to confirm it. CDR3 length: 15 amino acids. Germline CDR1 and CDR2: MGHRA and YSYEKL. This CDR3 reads CASSLATGQNQPQHF.

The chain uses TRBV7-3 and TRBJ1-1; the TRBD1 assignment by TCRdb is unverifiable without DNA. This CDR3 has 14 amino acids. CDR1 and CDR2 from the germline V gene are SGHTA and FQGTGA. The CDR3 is CASSLNRGSTEAFF.